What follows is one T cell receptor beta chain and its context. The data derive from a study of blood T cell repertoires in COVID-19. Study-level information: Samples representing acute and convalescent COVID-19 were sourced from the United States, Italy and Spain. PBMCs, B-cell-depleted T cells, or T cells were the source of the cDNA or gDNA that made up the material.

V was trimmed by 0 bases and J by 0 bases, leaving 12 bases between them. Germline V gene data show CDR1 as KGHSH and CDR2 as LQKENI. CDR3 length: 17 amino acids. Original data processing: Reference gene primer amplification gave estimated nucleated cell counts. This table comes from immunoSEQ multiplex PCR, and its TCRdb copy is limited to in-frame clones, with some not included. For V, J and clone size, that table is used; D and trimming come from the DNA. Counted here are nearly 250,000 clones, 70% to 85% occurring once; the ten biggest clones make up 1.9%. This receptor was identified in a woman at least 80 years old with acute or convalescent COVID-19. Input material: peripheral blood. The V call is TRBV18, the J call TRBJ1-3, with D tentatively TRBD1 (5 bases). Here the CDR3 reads CASSPPAGPSSGNTIYF. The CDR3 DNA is TGTGCCAGCTCACCACCAGCGGGACCAAGCTCTGGAAACACCATATATTTT.